This T cell receptor (beta chain) appears in the sequencing data of a study of T cells in Graves' hyperthyroidism and ophthalmopathy. In this sample, this clonotype turned up once. Antigen specificity is unknown. There were TCR beta CDR3 regions amplified from RNA transcripts. Carried out on the TCR CDR3, a first-round RT-PCR used the HTBI primer set. One entry per CDR3 protein results from TCRdb running MiXCR on the multiplex PCR reads. In the table there are 480,000 or so distinct CDR3 sequences, 40% to 55% of which are singletons. The study's findings and limits: Researchers found most expanded thyroid clonotypes above 0.001 in blood as well.

Germline loops: CDR1 DFQATT, CDR2 SNEGSKA (reference sequence). V was trimmed by 7 bases and J by 5 bases, leaving 18 bases between them. The CDR3 extends over 13 amino acids. Diagnoses were made from clinical symptoms, serum measures (thyroxine and TRAb), thyroid ultrasound and orbital computed tomography. This TCR derives from an adult woman with Graves' disease, either hyperthyroidism or ophthalmopathy (not recorded which). Sequenced input: peripheral blood or thyroid tissue (not recorded which). This chain joins TRBV20-1 and TRBJ2-7; D may be TRBD1 (6 bases). CDR3 amino acids: CSVLDPQGDEQYF. In nucleotides, the CDR3 is TGCAGTGTGCTGGACCCACAGGGCGACGAGCAGTACTTC.